This T cell receptor (beta chain) stems from a study of vaccination and CD4 T cells after COVID-19. The time point denotes: late sampling 161 to 241 days after vaccination in a few convalescent patients. MiXCR was run by TCRdb on the PCR reads, yielding one entry per CDR3 protein. Here the sample spans around 30,000 distinct CDR3 sequences, roughly 50% being singletons. The source material was CD4+ T cells from blood, sampled about 7 months after SARS-CoV-2 vaccination. These receptors came from a human donor who had recovered from COVID-19.

Of note for this clonotype: An end of the junction does not agree with germline; a read error may underlie this. The chain uses TRBV7-9 and TRBJ2-1; perhaps TRBD1 as D (5 bases). This CDR3 is 14 amino acids long. Germline V lookup: CDR1 SEHNR, CDR2 FQNEAQ (reference sequence). CDR3 in DNA: TGTGCCAGCAGCGTTAACCCTAGGGGCAATGGGCAGTTCTTC. This gives the protein CASSVNPRGNGQFF.